The 12 T cell receptor beta chains presented below share a single source sample, sequenced in a study of T cell responses to AZD1222 COVID-19 vaccine. This table comes from immunoSEQ multiplex PCR, and its TCRdb copy is limited to in-frame clones, with some not included. The table has around 130,000 clones, more than 90% seen once. The source material was peripheral blood, sampled 28 days after the second AZD1222 dose. These receptors all come from an adult who received the AZD1222 COVID-19 vaccine.

V and J are TRBV21-1 and TRBJ1-2. TRBV21-1 represents a pseudogene. This CDR3 is 16 amino acids long. CDR3: CASSKVREWANYGYTF. In DNA, the CDR3 is TGTGCCAGCAGCAAAGTGCGGGAGTGGGCTAACTATGGCTACACCTTC.

The chain is built from TRBV5-6 and TRBJ1-2, with TRBD1 as a possible D gene (5 bases). Germline V gene data show CDR1 as SGHDT and CDR2 as YYEEEE. Trimming stripped 4 bases from V and 5 bases from J, with 12 bases between. The CDR3 is 13 amino acids. The CDR3 here is CASSPVQGYGYTF. The CDR3 DNA reads TGTGCCAGCAGCCCCGTCCAGGGTTATGGCTACACCTTC.

The chain is built from TRBV11-3 and TRBJ1-2; D is perhaps TRBD1 (5 bases). This CDR3 contains 13 residues. With 5 bases removed from V and 1 base from J, the gap between germline ends came to 8 bases. CDR1 and CDR2 (germline): SGHNT, YENEEA. CDR3 bases: TGTGCCAGCAGCCGACAGTATAACTATGGCTACACCTTC. This encodes CASSRQYNYGYTF.

The chain joins TRBV6-5 to TRBJ2-7; 8 bases match TRBD1. Germline values: CDR1 MNHEY, CDR2 SVGAGI. The CDR3 runs to 14 residues. With V trimmed by 0 bases and J by 7 bases, 5 bases remained unmatched. This chain's CDR3 is CASSYSYRGWEQYF. The CDR3, as DNA: TGTGCCAGCAGTTACTCGTACAGGGGGTGGGAGCAGTACTTC.

This CDR3 is CASSSNQGSTEAFF. The CDR3 nucleotides are TGTGCCAGCAGCTCCAACCAGGGGAGCACTGAAGCTTTCTTT. The chain carries TRBV11-3 and TRBJ1-1; TRBD1 might be the D (6 bases). The CDR3 sequence is 14 residues long. The V end was cut by 4 bases, the J end by 4 bases, with 13 bases between. Per germline, CDR1 SGHNT and CDR2 YENEEA.

V is TRBV6-2 or TRBV6-3 and J is TRBJ2-1; the D gene is possibly TRBD2 (5 bases). Looked up from germline, CDR1 is MNHEY and CDR2 is SVGEGT. Trimming left V 6 bases short and J 7 bases short, with 13 bases between. This CDR3 is built from 13 residues. CDR3 in DNA: TGTGCCAGCAGCCCCCGGGGTGGGAATGAGCAGTTCTTC. It yields the protein CASSPRGGNEQFF.

This clone is deemed medium-sized. The chain combines TRBV6-5 with TRBJ1-5, with D tentatively TRBD1 (6 bases). Germline values: CDR1 MNHEY, CDR2 SVGAGI. This CDR3 comprises 13 residues. The germline V and J ends were trimmed by 8 bases and 2 bases, with 10 bases remaining between them. Here the CDR3 DNA reads TGTGCCAGCCGGGGGGCAGGCAATCAGCCCCAGCATTTT. Encoded protein: CASRGAGNQPQHF.

V gene TRBV5-4 combines with J gene TRBJ2-7, with TRBD1 matching over 8 bases. Germline trimming cut 4 bases from V and 2 bases from J; bases unmatched to any gene: 5. CDR1 and CDR2 (germline): SGHNT, YYREEE (reference sequence). The CDR3 has 14 residues. CDR3 DNA sequence: TGTGCCAGCAGCACCGGGACAGGCCCCTACGAGCAGTACGTC. Its translation: CASSTGTGPYEQYV.

This chain links TRBV4-3 with TRBJ1-4; no reliable D call. The length of the CDR3 is 15 residues. The V end lost 0 bases, the J end lost 3 bases, and 8 bases lay between the germline ends. CDR1 LGHNA and CDR2 YSLEER come from the germline V gene. CDR3 residues: CASSQDLAANEKLFF. In DNA, the CDR3 is TGCGCCAGCAGCCAAGATCTGGCAGCTAATGAAAAACTGTTTTTT.

This sequence joins TRBV15 and TRBJ2-1, with 7 bases fitting TRBD2. The CDR3 length is 16 residues. Germline loops: CDR1 LNHNV, CDR2 YYDKDF (reference sequence). The V segment lost 0 bases and the J segment 5 bases; nucleotides outside the gene matches: 7. CDR3 loop: CATSRDRTSRNNEQFF. Written as DNA, the CDR3 is TGTGCCACCAGCAGAGACCGGACTAGTCGGAACAATGAGCAGTTCTTC.

The chain joins TRBV9 to TRBJ2-2; possible D gene TRBD2, 6 bases. Germline CDR1 and CDR2: SGDLS and YYNGEE. The CDR3 covers 16 residues. V was pared by 0 bases and J by 1 base, with 10 bases between. This CDR3 is CASSVGGLLNTGELFF. The CDR3 DNA reads as TGTGCCAGCAGCGTAGGCGGACTACTGAACACCGGGGAGCTGTTTTTT.

This chain joins TRBV5-1 and TRBJ2-1; no clear D. This CDR3 spans 16 amino acids. Germline V gene lookup returns CDR1 SGHRS and CDR2 YFSETQ. V lost 1 base to trimming and J lost 2 bases, with 13 bases between them. The CDR3 here is CASSLQLGSPYNEQFF. In nucleotides, the CDR3 is TGCGCCAGCAGCTTGCAGCTAGGCTCCCCCTACAATGAGCAGTTCTTC. The whole variable domain, remainder taken from reference TRBV5-1 and TRBJ2-1, is KAGVTQTPRYLIKTRGQQVTLSCSPISGHRSVSWYQQTPGQGLQFLFEYFSETQRNKGNFPGRFSGRQFSNSRSEMNVSTLELGDSALYLCASSLQLGSPYNEQFFGPGTRLTVL.